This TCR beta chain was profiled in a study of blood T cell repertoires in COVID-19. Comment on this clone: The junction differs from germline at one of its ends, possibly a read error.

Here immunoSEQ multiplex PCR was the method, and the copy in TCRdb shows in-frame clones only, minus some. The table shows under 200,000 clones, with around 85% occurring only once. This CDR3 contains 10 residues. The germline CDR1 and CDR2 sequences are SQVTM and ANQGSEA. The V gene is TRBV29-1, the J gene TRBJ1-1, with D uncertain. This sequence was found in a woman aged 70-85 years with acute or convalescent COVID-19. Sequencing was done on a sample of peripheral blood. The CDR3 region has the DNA TGCAGCGCCCTCAACACCGAAGCTTTCTTT. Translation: CSALNTEAFF.